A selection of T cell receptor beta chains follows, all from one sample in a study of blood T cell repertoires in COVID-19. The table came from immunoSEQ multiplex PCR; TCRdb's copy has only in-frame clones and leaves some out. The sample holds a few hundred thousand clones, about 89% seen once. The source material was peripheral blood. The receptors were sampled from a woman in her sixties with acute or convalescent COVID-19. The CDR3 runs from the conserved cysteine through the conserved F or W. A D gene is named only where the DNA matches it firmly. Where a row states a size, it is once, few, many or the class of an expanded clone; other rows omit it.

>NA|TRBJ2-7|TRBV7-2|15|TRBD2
TGTGCCAGCAGCCAAGGGACTAGCTCGCCCTACGAGCAGTACTTC
CASSQGTSSPYEQYF
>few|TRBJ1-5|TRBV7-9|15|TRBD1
TGTGCCAGCAGCTCCTCCGGGACAGTCAATCAGCCCCAGCATTTT
CASSSSGTVNQPQHF
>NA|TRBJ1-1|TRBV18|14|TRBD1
TGTGCCAGCGCTAGGGACAGACAAAACACTGAAGCTTTCTTT
CASARDRQNTEAFF
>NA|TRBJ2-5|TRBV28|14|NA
TGTGCCAGCAGCCCAGGGGGGACAAGGGAGACCCAGTACTTC
CASSPGGTRETQYF
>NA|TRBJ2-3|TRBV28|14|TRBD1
TGTGCCAGCAGTCCGGGACAGAGCACAGATACGCAGTATTTT
CASSPGQSTDTQYF
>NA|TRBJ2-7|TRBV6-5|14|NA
TGTGCCAGCAGCCGATCAGTCGGGGGCTACGAGCAGTACTTC
CASSRSVGGYEQYF
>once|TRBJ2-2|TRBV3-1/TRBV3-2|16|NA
TGTGCCAGCAGCCCCCTGGGGAGACCGAACACCGGGGAGCTGTTTTTT
CASSPLGRPNTGELFF
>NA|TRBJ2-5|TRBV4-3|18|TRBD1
TGCGCCAGCAGCCAAGTGGCTGGTGGGACAGGGTTTGTAGGGACCCAGTACTTC
CASSQVAGGTGFVGTQYF
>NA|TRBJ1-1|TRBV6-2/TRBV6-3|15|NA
TGTGCCAGCAGCGCCGCTTTGCAGATGAACACTGAAGCTTTCTTT
CASSAALQMNTEAFF
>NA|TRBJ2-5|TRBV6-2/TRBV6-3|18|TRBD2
TGTGCCAGCAGTTACCACCCCTTAGCGGGAGGTTCGCGAGAGACCCAGTACTTC
CASSYHPLAGGSRETQYF
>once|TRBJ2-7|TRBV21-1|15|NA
TGTGCCAGCAGCAAAGATAGGGGAATGGACTACGAGCAGTACTTC
CASSKDRGMDYEQYF
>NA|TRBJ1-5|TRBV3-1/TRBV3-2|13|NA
TGTGCCAGCAGCCAAGAGAGGAATCAGCCCCAGCATTTT
CASSQERNQPQHF
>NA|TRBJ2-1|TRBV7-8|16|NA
TGTGCCAGCAGCGCCCTCGGACTCAGCTCCTACAATGAGCAGTTCTTC
CASSALGLSSYNEQFF
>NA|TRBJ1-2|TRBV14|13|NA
TGTGCCAGCAGCCCGTCCGCTAACTATGGCTACACCTTC
CASSPSANYGYTF
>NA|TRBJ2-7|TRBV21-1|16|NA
TGTGCCAGCGGGTTCCTTCTGGCGGTGAACTCCTACGAGCAGTACTTC
CASGFLLAVNSYEQYF
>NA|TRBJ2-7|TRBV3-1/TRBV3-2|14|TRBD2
TGTGCCAGCAGCCAACCAGGGAGGGTCAACGAGCAGTACTTC
CASSQPGRVNEQYF
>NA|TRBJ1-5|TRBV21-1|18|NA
TGTGCCAGCAGCAAATTATCCGGGAACAGGGTATGCAATCAGCCCCAGCATTTT
CASSKLSGNRVCNQPQHF
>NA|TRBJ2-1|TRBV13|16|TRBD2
TGTGCCAGCAGCTCCGGGGGGGGGACTAGCTACAATGAGCAGTTCTTC
CASSSGGGTSYNEQFF
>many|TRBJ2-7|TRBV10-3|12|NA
TGTGCCATCAGCTCCCTCTCCTACGAGCAGTACTTC
CAISSLSYEQYF
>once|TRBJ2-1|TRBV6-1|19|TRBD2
TGTGCCAGCAGTGAAGCCGTAACGGGAGGGGACCAAATCTACAATGAGCAGTTCTTC
CASSEAVTGGDQIYNEQFF
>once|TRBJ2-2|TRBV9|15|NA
TGTGCCAGCAGCAGGACTCAGGGGTTGACCGGGGAGCTGTTTTTT
CASSRTQGLTGELFF
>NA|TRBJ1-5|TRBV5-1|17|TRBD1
TGCGCCAGCAGCTTGGGGGGACAGGGGACGGGCAATCAGCCCCAGCATTTT
CASSLGGQGTGNQPQHF